The clone carrying this TCR beta chain has a count of ten or more. Its antigen is unidentified. It was RNA transcripts that yielded the amplified TCR beta CDR3 regions. HTBI primers were used for first-round RT-PCR of the TCR CDR3. TCRdb re-analysed the multiplex PCR reads in MiXCR, keeping a single row per CDR3 protein. The table lists roughly 710,000 distinct CDR3 sequences, roughly 32% of them singletons. This specimen comes from a study of T cells in Graves' hyperthyroidism and ophthalmopathy. Findings and caveats of the study: Through a model of 13 V-J features, ophthalmopathy was separated from stable hyperthyroidism. Ophthalmopathy was model-predicted a median around 6.1 months pre-onset.

Researchers defined stable Graves' hyperthyroidism as no ophthalmopathy progression within 18 months. V lost 7 bases, J lost 7 bases, and 19 bases lay in between. The CDR3 length is 13 residues. CDR1 SQVTM and CDR2 ANQGSEA come from the germline V gene. The sequence was collected from a woman aged 35 to 49 with Graves' hyperthyroidism. This sequence joins TRBV29-1 and TRBJ1-1, with D possibly matching TRBD1 (5 bases). The sample comprised blood. The DNA for the CDR3 is TGCAGCGACCAGGGTCGAAATCGGGTTGAAGCTTTCTTT. It encodes CSDQGRNRVEAFF.